One and the same sample provided the 7 T cell receptor beta chains below, sequenced in a study of cytomegalovirus exposure and HLA in healthy donors. Primers included in the PCR were 60 Vbeta and 13 Jbeta primers. TCRdb's copy holds only in-frame clones and misses some; the assay was immunoSEQ multiplex PCR. The sample has more than 95,000 clones; roughly 80% are singletons. Material for sequencing was PBMCs. Receptors originate from a young man in good health and CMV-seronegative.

There are a few counts of this clone. The chain couples TRBV5-4 to TRBJ1-3; D gene uncertain. The CDR3 covers 18 residues. The V gene lost 0 bases and the J gene lost 0 bases, with 16 bases spanning the gap. CDR1 and CDR2 from the germline V gene are SGHNT and YYREEE (reference sequence). CDR3 loop: CASSLELLAGASGNTIYF. CDR3 nucleotides: TGTGCCAGCAGCTTGGAGTTGTTGGCGGGTGCCTCTGGAAACACCATATATTTT.

The chain is built from TRBV7-8 and TRBJ1-3; 7 bases align to TRBD1. V shed 4 bases, J shed 7 bases, and the junction held 10 bases outside the gene matches. The CDR3 contains 15 residues. Germline CDR1 SGHVS, CDR2 FQNEAQ. The CDR3 spells CASSWQQGIGNTIYF. CDR3 nucleotide sequence: TGTGCCAGCAGCTGGCAACAGGGGATAGGTAACACCATATATTTT.

This chain connects TRBV7-2 to TRBJ2-2; 7 bases are a match to TRBD1. The CDR3 has 15 amino acids. J lost 7 bases, V lost 4 bases, and 9 bases had no gene match. Germline V gene sequence: CDR1 SGHTA, CDR2 FQGNSA. This chain's CDR3 is CASSSPIRGLGELFF. DNA for the CDR3: TGTGCCAGCAGCTCCCCCATAAGGGGGCTCGGGGAGCTGTTTTTT.

The V call is TRBV6-5, the J call TRBJ1-1; TRBD1 might be the D (6 bases). CDR1 and CDR2 (germline): MNHEY, SVGAGI. The CDR3 is made up of 16 amino acids. The V gene lost 2 bases and the J gene lost 1 base, with 14 bases spanning the gap. This CDR3 is CASSYDPGTKNTEAFF. The CDR3 DNA reads as TGTGCCAGCAGTTACGATCCAGGGACAAAGAACACTGAAGCTTTCTTT.

V usage is TRBV7-3 and J usage is TRBJ1-6, with TRBD1 matching over 10 bases. CDR1 is SGHTA and CDR2 is FQGTGA in the germline V gene. CDR3 length: 15 residues. The J segment lost 10 bases and the V segment lost 5 bases, leaving 8 bases of the junction unmatched. CDR3 protein: CASSQEGQGSSPLHF. In DNA form, the CDR3 reads TGTGCCAGCAGCCAGGAGGGACAGGGGTCCTCACCCCTCCACTTT.

This clone was counted a single time. Other DNA sequences in the sample encode the same CDR3. The chain is built from TRBV10-3 and TRBJ1-5, with TRBD1 matching over 7 bases. Germline trimming cut 6 bases from V and 4 bases from J; bases unmatched to any gene: 6. Germline V gene sequence: CDR1 ENHRY, CDR2 SYGVKD. The CDR3 is made up of 14 amino acids. In DNA form, the CDR3 reads TGTGCCATCAGAGGGGACAGAGGTAATCAGCCCCAGCATTTT. Amino acids: CAIRGDRGNQPQHF.

V gene TRBV6-5 combines with J gene TRBJ1-1; D is possibly TRBD1 (6 bases). Trimming removed 2 bases from V and 4 bases from J, with 11 bases in between. The CDR3 is 14 amino acids. CDR1 is MNHEY and CDR2 is SVGAGI in the germline V gene. CDR3 sequence reads: CASSYDRGGTEAFF. The CDR3 coding sequence is TGTGCCAGCAGTTACGATCGAGGGGGCACTGAAGCTTTCTTT.